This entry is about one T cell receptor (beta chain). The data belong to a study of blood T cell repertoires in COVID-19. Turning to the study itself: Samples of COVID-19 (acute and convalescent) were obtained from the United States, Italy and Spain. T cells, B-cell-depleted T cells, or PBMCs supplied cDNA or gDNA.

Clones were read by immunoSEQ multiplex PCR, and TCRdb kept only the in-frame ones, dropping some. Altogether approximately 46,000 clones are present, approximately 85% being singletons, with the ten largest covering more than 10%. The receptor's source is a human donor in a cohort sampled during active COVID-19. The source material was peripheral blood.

CDR3 loop: CATRGNRAGSGELFF. DNA of the CDR3: TGTGCCACCAGGGGGAACAGGGCAGGGTCCGGGGAGCTGTTTTTT. The chain combines TRBV7-9 with TRBJ2-2, with 7 bases fitting TRBD1. After removal of 10 bases from V and 6 bases from J, the junction contained 14 bases not matched to a gene. Germline assignment: CDR1 SEHNR and CDR2 FQNEAQ (reference sequence). This CDR3 has 15 amino acids.